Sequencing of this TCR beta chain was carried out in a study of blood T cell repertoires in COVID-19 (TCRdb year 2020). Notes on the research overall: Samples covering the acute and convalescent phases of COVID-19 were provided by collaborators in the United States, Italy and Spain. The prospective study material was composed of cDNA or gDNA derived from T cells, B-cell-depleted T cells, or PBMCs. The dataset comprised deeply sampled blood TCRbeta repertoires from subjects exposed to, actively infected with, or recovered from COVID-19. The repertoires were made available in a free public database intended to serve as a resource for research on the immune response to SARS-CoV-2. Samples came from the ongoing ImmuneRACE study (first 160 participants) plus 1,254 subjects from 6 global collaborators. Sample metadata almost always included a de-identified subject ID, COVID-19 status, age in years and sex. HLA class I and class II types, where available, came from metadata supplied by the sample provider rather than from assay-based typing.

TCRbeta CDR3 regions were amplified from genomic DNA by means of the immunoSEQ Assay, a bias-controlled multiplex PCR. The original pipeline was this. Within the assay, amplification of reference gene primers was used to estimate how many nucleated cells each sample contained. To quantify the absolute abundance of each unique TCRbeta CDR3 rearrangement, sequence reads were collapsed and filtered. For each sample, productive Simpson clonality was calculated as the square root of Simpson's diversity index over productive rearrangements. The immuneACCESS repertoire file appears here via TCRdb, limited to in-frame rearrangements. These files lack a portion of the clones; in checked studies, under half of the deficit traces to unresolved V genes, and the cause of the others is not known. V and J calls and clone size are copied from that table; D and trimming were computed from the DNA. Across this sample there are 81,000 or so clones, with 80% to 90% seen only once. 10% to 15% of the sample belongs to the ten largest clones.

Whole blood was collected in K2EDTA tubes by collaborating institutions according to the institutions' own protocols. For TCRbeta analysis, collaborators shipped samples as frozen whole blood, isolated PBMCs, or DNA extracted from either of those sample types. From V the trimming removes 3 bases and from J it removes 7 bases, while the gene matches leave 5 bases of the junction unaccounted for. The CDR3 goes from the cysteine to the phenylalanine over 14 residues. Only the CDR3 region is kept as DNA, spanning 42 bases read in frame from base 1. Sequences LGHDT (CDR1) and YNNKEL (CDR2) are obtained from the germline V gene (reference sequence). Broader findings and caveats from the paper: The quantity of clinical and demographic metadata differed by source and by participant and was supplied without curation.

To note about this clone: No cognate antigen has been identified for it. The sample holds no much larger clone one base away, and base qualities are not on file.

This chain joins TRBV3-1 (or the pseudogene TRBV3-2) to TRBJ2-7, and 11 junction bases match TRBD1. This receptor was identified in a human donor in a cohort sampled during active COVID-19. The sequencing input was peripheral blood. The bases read TGTGCCAGCAGCCACCGGGACAGGGGGGTAGAGCAGTACTTC. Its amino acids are CASSHRDRGVEQYF.